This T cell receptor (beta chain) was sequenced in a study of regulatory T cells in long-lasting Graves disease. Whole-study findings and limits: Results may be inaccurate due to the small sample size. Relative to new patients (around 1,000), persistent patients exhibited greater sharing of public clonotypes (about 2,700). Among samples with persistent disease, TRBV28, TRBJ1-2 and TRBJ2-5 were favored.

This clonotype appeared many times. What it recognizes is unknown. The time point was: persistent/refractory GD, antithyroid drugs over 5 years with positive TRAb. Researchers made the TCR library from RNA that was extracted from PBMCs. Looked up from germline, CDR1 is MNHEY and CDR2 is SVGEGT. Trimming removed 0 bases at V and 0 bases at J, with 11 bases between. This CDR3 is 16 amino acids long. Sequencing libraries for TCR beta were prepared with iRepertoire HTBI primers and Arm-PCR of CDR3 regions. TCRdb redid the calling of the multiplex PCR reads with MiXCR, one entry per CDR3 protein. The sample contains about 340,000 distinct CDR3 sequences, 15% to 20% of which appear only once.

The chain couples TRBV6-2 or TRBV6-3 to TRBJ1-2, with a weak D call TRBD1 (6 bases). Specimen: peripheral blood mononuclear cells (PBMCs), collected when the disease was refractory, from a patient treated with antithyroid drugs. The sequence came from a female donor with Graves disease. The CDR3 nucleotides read TGTGCCAGCAGTTACTCAGGCGCAGGGGCTAACTATGGCTACACCTTC. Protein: CASSYSGAGANYGYTF.